Listed below are T cell receptor beta chains from one sample, sequenced in a study of neurological immune-mediated disorders. Each CDR3 protein is one row after TCRdb ran MiXCR on the 5' RACE reads. Among roughly 70,000 distinct CDR3 sequences, 3% to 5% were seen once, and the ten largest hold 1% to 1.5%. The specimen was PBMCs. These receptor sequences come from a man aged 25-45 years with multiple sclerosis. Each CDR3 is given with its conserved first and last residue. The order of the fields is J gene, V gene, clone size, D gene, CDR3 protein, CDR3 DNA. The D gene is left open where the match is weak. Size is stated for part of the rows, as once, few or many counts, or as a class when the clone is expanded.

TRBJ2-3	TRBV20-1	many	-	CSARGTYTDTQYF	TGCAGTGCTAGAGGGACCTACACAGATACGCAGTATTTT
TRBJ1-4	TRBV20-1	many	-	CSASDLATNEKLFF	TGCAGTGCTAGTGACCTCGCAACTAATGAAAAACTGTTTTTT
TRBJ2-7	TRBV10-3	many	-	CAISERSGDYEQYF	TGTGCCATCAGTGAACGTTCAGGTGACTACGAGCAGTACTTC
TRBJ2-7	TRBV7-6	-	-	CASSPGGRGDYEQYF	TGTGCCAGCAGCCCCGGGGGTAGAGGGGACTACGAGCAGTACTTC
TRBJ2-2	TRBV10-1	many	TRBD2	CASRPSGGLNTGELFF	TGCGCCAGCAGACCCAGCGGGGGCCTGAACACCGGGGAGCTGTTTTTT
TRBJ1-5	TRBV15	many	-	CATSRDPGSNQPQHF	TGTGCCACCAGCAGAGATCCGGGTAGCAATCAGCCCCAGCATTTT
TRBJ2-3	TRBV10-3	many	TRBD1	CAISGIRGKADTQYF	TGTGCCATCAGCGGAATCAGGGGGAAGGCGGATACGCAGTATTTT
TRBJ2-1	TRBV5-1	many	-	CASSVVEGEQFF	TGCGCCAGCAGCGTTGTGGAAGGTGAGCAGTTCTTC
TRBJ1-2	TRBV20-1	-	-	CSARDRTVAYGYTF	TGCAGTGCTAGAGATCGGACAGTCGCCTATGGCTACACCTTC
TRBJ2-7	TRBV3-1	many	-	CASSQGRGVEQYF	TGTGCCAGCAGCCAAGGACGCGGAGTCGAGCAGTACTTC
TRBJ1-2	TRBV5-1	many	TRBD1	CASSPSQGQSHYGYTF	TGCGCCAGCAGCCCATCTCAGGGACAGAGCCACTATGGCTACACCTTC
TRBJ1-1	TRBV2	-	-	CASRLQGSASEAFF	TGTGCCAGCAGGTTACAGGGAAGTGCGTCTGAAGCTTTCTTT
TRBJ2-1	TRBV6-1	few	-	CASRSPGGYNEQFF	TGTGCCAGCAGGAGCCCTGGAGGATACAATGAGCAGTTCTTC
TRBJ2-2	TRBV11-2	many	-	CASSQPPAVKNTGELFF	TGTGCCAGCAGCCAGCCACCTGCGGTTAAGAACACCGGGGAGCTGTTTTTT
TRBJ1-5	TRBV9	few	-	CASSAKGDQPQHF	TGTGCCAGCAGCGCCAAGGGGGATCAGCCCCAGCATTTT
TRBJ2-1	TRBV12-3/TRBV12-4	many	TRBD2	CASRPLYALAGGYTYNEQFF	TGTGCCAGCAGACCCCTCTACGCGCTAGCGGGGGGGTACACTTACAATGAGCAGTTCTTC
TRBJ2-1	TRBV18	-	TRBD2	CASSPLAGGTGDNEQFF	TGTGCCAGCTCACCACTAGCGGGGGGGACCGGGGACAATGAGCAGTTCTTC
TRBJ1-5	TRBV5-1	-	TRBD1	CASSLTGAGNQPQNF	TGCGCCAGCAGCCTGACAGGGGCGGGCAATCAGCCCCAGAATTTT
TRBJ2-5	TRBV24-1	many	TRBD1	CATSDRGQGTETQYF	TGTGCCACCAGTGACCGTGGACAGGGGACGGAGACCCAGTACTTC
TRBJ2-7	TRBV6-5	many	-	CASSETNRWSVYEQYF	TGTGCCAGCAGCGAGACCAATCGTTGGAGTGTCTACGAGCAGTACTTC
TRBJ1-1	TRBV20-1	many	TRBD1	CSVNPRGHTEAFF	TGCAGTGTGAATCCCAGGGGGCACACTGAAGCTTTCTTT
TRBJ2-7	TRBV7-8	many	-	CASSHSYEQYF	TGTGCCAGCAGCCACTCCTACGAGCAGTACTTC
TRBJ2-3	TRBV7-9	many	-	CASRAGTGRTDTQYF	TGTGCCAGCAGAGCCGGGACGGGAAGAACAGATACGCAGTATTTT
TRBJ2-1	TRBV7-8	many	-	CASSLAKGEQFF	TGTGCCAGCAGCTTAGCGAAGGGTGAGCAGTTCTTC
TRBJ2-1	TRBV6-2/TRBV6-3	few	-	CASTLTGNEQFF	TGTGCCAGCACGTTAACGGGCAATGAGCAGTTCTTC
TRBJ2-7	TRBV15	few	TRBD1	CATSRGQGKEQYF	TGTGCCACCAGCAGGGGACAGGGAAAAGAGCAGTACTTC
TRBJ1-1	TRBV15	many	-	CATSRDVLNTEAFF	TGTGCCACCAGCAGAGATGTGTTGAACACTGAAGCTTTCTTT
TRBJ1-1	TRBV27	many	TRBD1	CASSWTGGSYEAFF	TGTGCCAGCAGTTGGACAGGGGGCTCGTATGAAGCTTTCTTT
TRBJ2-3	TRBV7-2	many	-	CASASRYTDTQYF	TGTGCCAGCGCGTCCCGGTACACAGATACGCAGTATTTT
TRBJ1-2	TRBV15	many	-	CATSRGQVRGYTF	TGTGCCACCAGCAGAGGTCAGGTCCGGGGCTACACCTTC
TRBJ2-3	TRBV12-3/TRBV12-4	many	-	CASIKGVGDTQYF	TGTGCCAGCATTAAGGGGGTGGGGGATACGCAGTATTTT
TRBJ2-7	TRBV20-1	many	TRBD2	CSAIAGSSYEQYF	TGCAGTGCAATAGCGGGGAGCTCCTACGAGCAGTACTTC
TRBJ1-1	TRBV20-1	many	-	CSAYKGTEAFF	TGCAGTGCCTATAAGGGAACTGAAGCTTTCTTT
TRBJ1-2	TRBV20-1	many	-	CSARTGFGYTF	TGCAGTGCACGCACGGGATTTGGCTACACCTTC
TRBJ2-7	TRBV4-1	many	-	CASSQEGQGTYEQYF	TGCGCCAGCAGCCAAGAGGGTCAGGGGACCTACGAGCAGTACTTC
TRBJ2-5	TRBV5-1	many	-	CASSFPQETQYF	TGCGCCAGCAGCTTCCCTCAGGAGACCCAGTACTTC
TRBJ2-3	TRBV5-8	many	TRBD2	CASSLASSGGAKGTQYF	TGTGCCAGCAGCTTAGCCAGCAGCGGGGGGGCCAAGGGGACGCAGTATTTT
TRBJ2-7	TRBV5-6	many	-	CASSFRTPQYEQYF	TGTGCCAGCAGCTTTCGGACCCCGCAGTACGAGCAGTACTTC
TRBJ2-7	TRBV15	many	-	CATSRGKGRTGYEQYF	TGTGCCACCAGCAGAGGTAAGGGACGGACTGGCTACGAGCAGTACTTC
TRBJ1-2	TRBV9	many	-	CASSPPHRSVDGYTF	TGTGCCAGCAGCCCCCCGCATCGCTCGGTGGATGGCTACACCTTC
TRBJ2-7	TRBV3-1	many	-	CASSQDLGYPYEQYF	TGTGCCAGCAGCCAAGATTTGGGGTATCCCTACGAGCAGTACTTC
TRBJ1-5	TRBV20-1	few	-	CSARGTQGGNQPQNF	TGCAGTGCTAGGGGCACTCAGGGAGGGAATCAGCCCCAGAATTTT
TRBJ1-3	TRBV7-2	-	-	CASSYTGFGFSGKTIYF	TGTGCCAGCAGCTATACGGGGTTCGGCTTCTCTGGAAAAACCATATATTTT
TRBJ2-5	TRBV4-1	many	TRBD2	CASSQGLAGLSGETQYF	TGCGCCAGCAGCCAAGGGCTAGCGGGGCTCAGTGGAGAGACCCAGTACTTC
TRBJ2-3	TRBV4-1	many	-	CASSRLTALVF	TGCGCCAGCAGCCGCTTGACAGCTCTCGTTTTT
TRBJ2-3	TRBV4-1	many	-	CASSQVAGVTDTQYF	TGCGCCAGCAGCCAAGTAGCCGGGGTCACAGATACGCAGTATTTT
TRBJ2-7	TRBV7-9	few	TRBD1	CASSFAGTGNTYEQYF	TGTGCCAGCAGTTTTGCCGGGACAGGGAACACCTACGAGCAGTACTTC
TRBJ2-4	TRBV5-1	many	-	CASSFDGGQTLAKNIQYF	TGCGCCAGCAGCTTTGATGGAGGGCAGACACTAGCCAAAAACATTCAGTACTTC
TRBJ1-1	TRBV12-3/TRBV12-4	many	-	CASTPGGTEAFF	TGTGCCAGCACCCCTGGGGGCACTGAAGCTTTCTTT
TRBJ1-1	TRBV24-1	medium-sized	-	CATGHTEAFF	TGTGCCACCGGACACACTGAAGCTTTCTTT
TRBJ2-7	TRBV7-9	few	-	CASSSLAGFYEQYF	TGTGCCAGCAGCTCACTTGCAGGGTTCTACGAGCAGTACTTC
TRBJ1-1	TRBV7-9	many	-	CASSSGDPGENTEAFF	TGTGCCAGCAGCTCAGGTGACCCAGGGGAGAACACTGAAGCTTTCTTT
TRBJ2-3	TRBV10-2	many	TRBD1	CASSETGQTTTDTQYF	TGCGCCAGCAGTGAGACGGGACAGACTACAACAGATACGCAGTATTTT
TRBJ2-2	TRBV12-3/TRBV12-4	many	-	CASSSRADANTGELFF	TGTGCCAGCAGTTCCAGAGCGGACGCGAACACCGGGGAGCTGTTTTTT
TRBJ2-3	TRBV12-3/TRBV12-4	many	TRBD2	CASCLAGGGDTQYF	TGTGCCAGCTGCCTAGCGGGGGGCGGGGATACGCAGTATTTT
TRBJ1-1	TRBV29-1	-	-	CSVVAGRAMQNTEAFF	TGCAGCGTAGTTGCGGGCAGGGCCATGCAGAACACTGAAGCTTTCTTT
TRBJ1-1	TRBV4-1	few	-	CASRKGNTEAFF	TGCGCCAGCAGAAAGGGGAACACTGAAGCTTTCTTT
TRBJ2-4	TRBV4-3	many	-	CASSQGADLAKNIQYF	TGCGCCAGCAGCCAAGGGGCAGATCTAGCCAAAAACATTCAGTACTTC
TRBJ2-7	TRBV1	many	-	CTSSPRDRGYEQYF	TGCACCAGCAGCCCAAGGGACAGGGGCTACGAGCAGTACTTC
TRBJ2-1	TRBV6-2/TRBV6-3	few	TRBD2	CASSRFSGGDEQFF	TGTGCCAGCAGTCGATTTAGCGGGGGTGATGAGCAGTTCTTC